What follows describes a single TCR beta chain. The germline V gene encodes CDR1 LNHDA and CDR2 SQIVND (reference sequence). V lost 4 bases to trimming and J lost 3 bases; unmatched junction nucleotides: 5. The CDR3 is 14 amino acids. Original methodology: Counts of nucleated cells, estimated from reference gene primer amplification, were obtained. Sequenced by immunoSEQ multiplex PCR; TCRdb stores in-frame clones only, minus some. The DNA was the basis for D and trimming; V, J and clone size are from that table. The sample records around 120,000 clones, 70% to 90% being singletons. The record originates from a study of blood T cell repertoires in COVID-19. In the study overall: Acute and convalescent COVID-19 samples came from the United States, Italy and Spain. The analysed material was cDNA or gDNA that came from T cells, B-cell-depleted T cells, or PBMCs.

Source material: peripheral blood. This chain connects TRBV19 to TRBJ2-7; TRBD1 matches at 8 bases. The TCR originated in a woman aged 50 to 60 with active or convalescent COVID-19. The CDR3 nucleotides are TGTGCCAGTAGTACCAACACAGGGGGCTACGAGCAGTACTTC. It encodes CASSTNTGGYEQYF. Full variable domain (missing parts from reference TRBV19 and TRBJ2-7): DGGITQSPKYLFRKEGQNVTLSCEQNLNHDAMYWYRQDPGQGLRLIYYSQIVNDFQKGDIAEGYSVSREKKESFPLTVTSAQKNPTAFYLCASSTNTGGYEQYFGPGTRLTVT.